This T cell receptor beta chain came from a study of T-cell reconstitution after alpha-beta-depleted transplantation in children. With respect to this clonotype: A read error is possible here, since a much larger clone lies one base away. No conserved phenylalanine or tryptophan is present at the end of the CDR3, so a read error is the likely explanation.

Unique molecular identifiers were built into the TCRbeta library. TCRdb reprocessed the PCR reads via MiXCR and lists one record per CDR3 protein. In the table there are about 340,000 distinct CDR3 sequences, over 9% of which are singletons. Germline values: CDR1 MNHEY, CDR2 SMNVEV (reference sequence). There are 15 residues in the CDR3. Germline trimming cut 5 bases from V and 6 bases from J; bases unmatched to any gene: 9. The source of this sequence is a human donor who donated a stem cell graft to a child with acute lymphoblastic leukemia. The source was PBMCs from the stem cell graft donor, collected from the stem cell graft. The chain links TRBV27 to TRBJ2-1; 8 bases align to TRBD1. This CDR3 is CASSRDRLRGNEQFS. The CDR3 nucleotides are TGTGCCAGCAGTCGGGACAGGCTAAGAGGCAATGAGCAGTTCTCC.